The clone carrying this T cell receptor beta chain was found a few times. What it binds is not known. Time point in this sample: week 23, last vaccination. Vaccine doses each comprised 300 ug of mutant IDH1 20-mer peptide, with topical imiquimod. The data belong to a study of a mutant IDH1 vaccine in newly diagnosed glioma. TCRdb's table, derived via immunoSEQ multiplex PCR, lists solely in-frame clones and lacks some. The sample holds tens of thousands of clones, roughly four fifths seen once. The study's findings and limits: It was about 92% of patients that developed vaccine-induced immune responses.

Germline values: CDR1 SGHVS, CDR2 FNYEAQ. The V end lost 3 bases, the J end lost 6 bases, and 9 bases lay between the germline ends. This CDR3 is 13 amino acids long. This clonotype was obtained from a middle-aged man with glioma. The rearrangement links TRBV7-6 to TRBJ1-5; D gene uncertain. The sample in question was PBMCs, obtained from a glioma patient whose treatment included an IDH1 peptide vaccine. CDR3 DNA sequence: TGTGCCAGCAGCTTGGCCCTGGGTCAGCCCCAGCATTTT. Protein: CASSLALGQPQHF.